The 16 T cell receptor beta chains below all came from one sample that was sequenced in a study of early T cells in non-severe SARS-CoV-2 infection. One entry per CDR3 protein, called by TCRdb with MiXCR from the 5' RACE reads. Here the sample spans about 99,000 distinct CDR3 sequences, 16% being singletons. Material: whole blood. These TCRs come from an adult who was a healthcare worker with PCR-confirmed SARS-CoV-2 infection or an uninfected control (not recorded which).

A few counts support this clonotype. The rearrangement joins TRBV12-3 or TRBV12-4 to TRBJ2-1; D is uncertain. The CDR3 covers 12 residues. Trimming removed 8 bases at V and 8 bases at J, with 13 bases between. Written as DNA, the CDR3 is TGTGCCAGCGGACGGGTACGGGATGAGCAGTTCTTC. Protein: CASGRVRDEQFF.

The chain links TRBV28 to TRBJ1-6, with 7 bases fitting TRBD1. Germline CDR1 reads MDHEN; CDR2 reads SYDVKM. This CDR3 is 14 amino acids long. Unmatched junction bases numbered 5, after V lost 6 bases and J lost 6 bases. The CDR3 DNA sequence: TGTGCCAGCAGCCGAAACAGGGGTAATTCACCCCTCCACTTT. Protein product: CASSRNRGNSPLHF.

There are many counts of this clonotype. V usage is TRBV5-4 and J usage is TRBJ2-3, with 9 bases matching TRBD2. J lost 5 bases, V lost 0 bases, and 4 bases had no gene match. The length of the CDR3 is 15 residues. Germline lookup yields CDR1 SGHNT and CDR2 YYREEE (reference sequence). This CDR3 reads CASSLGGGGRDTQYF. In nucleotides, the CDR3 is TGTGCCAGCAGCTTGGGCGGGGGGGGCCGAGATACGCAGTATTTT.

This clonotype has just a few counts. The chain combines TRBV29-1 with TRBJ2-2; D is uncertain. The V and J ends lost 6 bases and 5 bases respectively, with 10 bases between them. The CDR3 has 12 residues. Germline V gene data show CDR1 as SQVTM and CDR2 as ANQGSEA. The CDR3: CSVTSGTGELFF. DNA of the CDR3: TGCAGCGTCACATCCGGGACCGGGGAGCTGTTTTTT.

This clonotype was found a few times. The CDR3 DNA follows: TGTGCCAGCAGCGCCATAGACAGTACCTACGAGCAGTACTTC. Residues: CASSAIDSTYEQYF. The rearrangement joins TRBV25-1 to TRBJ2-7, with a weak D call TRBD1 (5 bases). The CDR3 has 14 residues. Germline CDR1 MGHDK, CDR2 SYGVNS. Deletions cut 6 bases from V and 2 bases from J, with 14 bases between.

This clonotype showed up many times. The chain uses TRBV18 and TRBJ2-7; 8 bases align to TRBD1. CDR1 and CDR2 (germline): KGHSH, LQKENI. The CDR3 runs to 14 residues. Trimming cost V 3 bases and J 2 bases; bases outside gene matches: 3. Here the CDR3 DNA reads TGTGCCAGCTCACCTCCGGGACAGGCCTACGAGCAGTACTTC. It yields the protein CASSPPGQAYEQYF.

This clonotype was recorded a few times. The chain joins TRBV28 to TRBJ1-1; 8 bases fit TRBD1. Germline CDR1 reads MDHEN; CDR2 reads SYDVKM. CDR3 length: 16 amino acids. Germline trimming cut 1 base from V and 0 bases from J; bases unmatched to any gene: 4. CDR3 sequence (DNA): TGTGCCAGCAGTTTATCCGGGACAGGTTTGAACACTGAAGCTTTCTTT. Amino acid sequence: CASSLSGTGLNTEAFF.

The chain has TRBV18 and TRBJ2-7; D is uncertain. The germline gives CDR1 KGHSH, CDR2 LQKENI. The CDR3 is 12 residues long. Trimming stripped 9 bases from V and 2 bases from J, with 11 bases between. The CDR3 DNA sequence: TGTGCCAGTTCAAGCTTAACCTACGAGCAGTACTTC. Its protein product is CASSSLTYEQYF.

The CDR3 loop reads CASSRQGKAFF. Here the CDR3 DNA reads TGTGCCAGCAGTCGACAGGGGAAAGCTTTCTTT. This chain uses TRBV12-3 or TRBV12-4 with TRBJ1-1, with TRBD1 identical over 8 bases. Trimming took 5 bases from V and 9 from J; bases not matched to a gene: 2. The CDR3 sequence is 11 residues long.

This clonotype appeared many times. This chain joins TRBV27 and TRBJ1-2; D ambiguous. Germline lookup yields CDR1 MNHEY and CDR2 SMNVEV (reference sequence). The CDR3 spans 13 residues. V gave up 2 bases and J gave up 4 bases, with 8 bases separating them. In DNA form, the CDR3 reads TGTGCCAGCAGTTTAGGTCGGGGCTATGGCTACACCTTC. Its protein product is CASSLGRGYGYTF.

This clonotype was observed a handful of times. V is TRBV7-9 and J is TRBJ2-5; the match to TRBD2 covers 7 bases. Trimming removed 5 bases from V and 2 bases from J; junction bases left unmatched: 8. The germline V gene has CDR1 SEHNR and CDR2 FQNEAQ (reference sequence). The CDR3 length is 15 residues. The chain's CDR3 is CASSPGGSGQETQYF. The CDR3 DNA sequence: TGTGCCAGCAGCCCCGGTGGTAGCGGGCAAGAGACCCAGTACTTC.

This clonotype was picked up a small number of times. V gene TRBV19 combines with J gene TRBJ2-4; D is uncertain. Deletions cut 1 base from V and 3 bases from J, with 16 bases between. CDR3 length: 17 residues. Germline V lookup: CDR1 LNHDA, CDR2 SQIVND (reference sequence). The CDR3 DNA reads as TGTGCCAGTAGTATAGTGGGCCTCTCACGAATCAAAAACATTCAGTACTTC. Amino acids: CASSIVGLSRIKNIQYF.

This chain joins TRBV3-1 and TRBJ2-1, with D unresolved. Germline CDR1 is LGHDT and CDR2 is YNNKEL (reference sequence). CDR3 length equals 14 residues. V gave up 0 bases and J gave up 8 bases, with 11 bases separating them. In DNA form, the CDR3 reads TGTGCCAGCAGCCAAGATCCTCTTTCGGATGAGCAGTTCTTC. Its protein product is CASSQDPLSDEQFF.

This clonotype was counted between two and nine times. This chain links TRBV10-2 with TRBJ2-2, with D unclear. Trimming left V 6 bases short and J 3 bases short, with 2 bases between. Germline CDR1 reads WSHSY; CDR2 reads SAAADI. The CDR3 length is 11 residues. CDR3 sequence reads: CASRYTGELFF. Here the CDR3 DNA reads TGCGCCAGCAGGTACACCGGGGAGCTGTTTTTT.

This clonotype occurred many times. This chain links TRBV12-3 or TRBV12-4 with TRBJ2-7; unclear D gene. Trimming cost V 5 bases and J 6 bases, with 14 bases left between them. The CDR3 consists of 13 residues. The DNA of the CDR3 is TGTGCCAGCAGTCCTGGGCGATGGGCCGAGCAGTACTTC. This sequence encodes CASSPGRWAEQYF.

This clonotype was recorded a few times. The chain is built from TRBV7-8 and TRBJ2-1; 11 bases are a match to TRBD2. Germline V gene data show CDR1 as SGHVS and CDR2 as FQNEAQ. V was pared by 5 bases and J by 9 bases, with 12 bases of the junction left unmatched. The CDR3 loop spans 16 amino acids. In DNA, the CDR3 is TGTGCCAGCAGCCCTATAGCGGGAGGGCCTCAGGGTGAGCAGTTCTTC. This gives the protein CASSPIAGGPQGEQFF.